This T cell receptor beta chain was obtained from a study of Ad26.COV2.S vaccination and SARS-CoV-2 variants. Across the whole study: Donor was assigned to the Ad26.COV2.S arm of trial COV1001. Dosing was one shot or two shots 56 days apart.

Study results and limitations: Analyses that measured TCR breadth and depth may have underestimated total T cell responses.

Profiled with immunoSEQ multiplex PCR; TCRdb holds only in-frame clones, not every one. The table shows a few hundred thousand clones, with approximately 90% occurring only once. This CDR3 is built from 15 residues. The germline gives CDR1 LGHNA, CDR2 YNFKEQ. The ends were cut back, 0 bases at V and 4 bases at J, with 12 bases in the middle. The sample's treatment: roughly 19 received Ad26.COV2.S at low or high dose, single or two shots; about 5 received placebo; per-sample allocation not given. Sampling happened 63 days after the first vaccine or placebo injection. An adult aged 18-55 years in Boston served as the donor. In regard to this clone: Its matching antigen is unknown.

The specimen was peripheral blood, collected in a trial of Ad26.COV2.S vaccine versus placebo. The receptor was derived from a person aged 18-65 years who received the Ad26.COV2.S COVID-19 vaccine or a placebo. The V and J genes are TRBV4-2 and TRBJ1-2; D gene uncertain. CDR3 loop: CASSQDRRKPYGYTF. CDR3 nucleotide sequence: TGTGCCAGCAGCCAAGATCGAAGGAAACCCTATGGCTACACCTTC.